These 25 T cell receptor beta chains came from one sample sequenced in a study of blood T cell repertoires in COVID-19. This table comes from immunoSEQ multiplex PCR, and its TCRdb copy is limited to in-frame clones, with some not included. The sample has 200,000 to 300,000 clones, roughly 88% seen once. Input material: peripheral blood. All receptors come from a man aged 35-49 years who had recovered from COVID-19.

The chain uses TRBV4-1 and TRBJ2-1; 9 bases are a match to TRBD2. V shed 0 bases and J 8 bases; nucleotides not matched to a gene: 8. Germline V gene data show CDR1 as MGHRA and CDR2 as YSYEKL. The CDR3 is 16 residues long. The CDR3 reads CASSQDRRGGRHEQFF. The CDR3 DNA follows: TGCGCCAGCAGCCAAGATCGGCGGGGGGGCCGCCATGAGCAGTTCTTC.

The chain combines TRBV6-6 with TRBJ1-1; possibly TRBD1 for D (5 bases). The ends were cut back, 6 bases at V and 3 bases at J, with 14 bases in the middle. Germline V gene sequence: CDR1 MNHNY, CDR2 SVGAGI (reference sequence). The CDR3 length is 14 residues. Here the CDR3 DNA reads TGTGCCAGCAGGGTCCGGGTCAGGGACACTGAAGCTTTCTTT. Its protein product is CASRVRVRDTEAFF.

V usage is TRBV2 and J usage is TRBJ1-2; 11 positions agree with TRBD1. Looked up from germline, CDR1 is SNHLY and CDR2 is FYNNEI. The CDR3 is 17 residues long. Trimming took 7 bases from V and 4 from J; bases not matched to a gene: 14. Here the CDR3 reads CASNPDRGPPTIYGYTF. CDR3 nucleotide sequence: TGTGCCAGCAATCCGGACAGGGGGCCTCCGACAATCTATGGCTACACCTTC.

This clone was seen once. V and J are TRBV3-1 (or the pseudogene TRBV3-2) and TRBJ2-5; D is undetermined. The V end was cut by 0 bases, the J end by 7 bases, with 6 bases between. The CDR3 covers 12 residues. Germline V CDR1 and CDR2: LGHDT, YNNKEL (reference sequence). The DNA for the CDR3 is TGTGCCAGCAGCCAAGACGTCCGGACCCAGTACTTC. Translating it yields CASSQDVRTQYF.

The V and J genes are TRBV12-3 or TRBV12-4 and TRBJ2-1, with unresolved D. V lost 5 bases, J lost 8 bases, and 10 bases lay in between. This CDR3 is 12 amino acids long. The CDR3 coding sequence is TGTGCCAGCAGTCCCCTCCGGGATGAGCAGTTCTTC. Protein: CASSPLRDEQFF.

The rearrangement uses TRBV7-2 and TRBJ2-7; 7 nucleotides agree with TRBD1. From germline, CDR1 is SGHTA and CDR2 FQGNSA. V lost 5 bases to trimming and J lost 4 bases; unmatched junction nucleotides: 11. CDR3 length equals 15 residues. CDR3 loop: CASSPLTGLGYEQYF. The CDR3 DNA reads TGTGCCAGCAGCCCCCTGACAGGGCTGGGGTACGAGCAGTACTTC.

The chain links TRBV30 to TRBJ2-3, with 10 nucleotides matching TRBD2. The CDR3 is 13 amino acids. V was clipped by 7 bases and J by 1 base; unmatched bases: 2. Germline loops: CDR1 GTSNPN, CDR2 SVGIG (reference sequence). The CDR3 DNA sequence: TGTGCCTCCCTAGCGGGAGGCACAGATACGCAGTATTTT. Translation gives CASLAGGTDTQYF.

Written as DNA, the CDR3 is TGTGCCAGCAGTTCCCCTCCAGGAAAACTGTTTTTT. This codes for CASSSPPGKLFF. V usage is TRBV6-5 and J usage is TRBJ1-4; D remains ambiguous. This CDR3 has 12 amino acids. V was shortened by 4 bases and J by 10 bases, with 10 bases between the two germline ends. Germline-derived CDR1 and CDR2 are MNHEY and SVGAGI.

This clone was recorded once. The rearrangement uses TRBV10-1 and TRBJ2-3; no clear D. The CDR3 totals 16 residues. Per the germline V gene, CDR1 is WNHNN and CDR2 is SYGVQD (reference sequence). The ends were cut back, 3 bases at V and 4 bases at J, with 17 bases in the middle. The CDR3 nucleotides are TGCGCCAGCAGTGACGCGGCGGCTAGTGGAGCAGATACGCAGTATTTT. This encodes CASSDAAASGADTQYF.

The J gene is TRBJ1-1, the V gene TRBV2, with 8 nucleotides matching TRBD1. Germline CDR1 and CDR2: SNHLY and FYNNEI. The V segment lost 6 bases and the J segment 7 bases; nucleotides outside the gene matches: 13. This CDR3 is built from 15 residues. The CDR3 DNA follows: TGTGCCAGCAGGGATGGGGCGCCGGGACAGGTTGAAGCTTTCTTT. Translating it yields CASRDGAPGQVEAFF.

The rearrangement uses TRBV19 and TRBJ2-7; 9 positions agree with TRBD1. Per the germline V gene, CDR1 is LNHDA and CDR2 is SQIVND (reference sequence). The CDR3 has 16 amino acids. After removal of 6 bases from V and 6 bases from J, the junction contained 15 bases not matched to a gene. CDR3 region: CASSLRDRVFSFEQYF. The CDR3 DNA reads TGTGCCAGTAGCCTCCGGGACAGGGTGTTCTCGTTCGAGCAGTACTTC. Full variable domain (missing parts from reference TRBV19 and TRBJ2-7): DGGITQSPKYLFRKEGQNVTLSCEQNLNHDAMYWYRQDPGQGLRLIYYSQIVNDFQKGDIAEGYSVSREKKESFPLTVTSAQKNPTAFYLCASSLRDRVFSFEQYFGPGTRLTVT.

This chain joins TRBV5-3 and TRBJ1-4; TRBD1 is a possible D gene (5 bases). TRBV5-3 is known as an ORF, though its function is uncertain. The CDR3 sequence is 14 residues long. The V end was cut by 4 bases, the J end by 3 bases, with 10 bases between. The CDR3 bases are TGTGCCAGAAGCCGAGACAGCTCTAATGAAAAACTGTTTTTT. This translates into CARSRDSSNEKLFF.

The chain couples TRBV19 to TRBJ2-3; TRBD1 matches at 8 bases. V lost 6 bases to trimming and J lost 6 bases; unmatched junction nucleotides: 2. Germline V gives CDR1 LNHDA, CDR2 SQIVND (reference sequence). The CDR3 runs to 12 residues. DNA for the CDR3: TGTGCCAGTAGGAACAGGGGGGATACGCAGTATTTT. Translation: CASRNRGDTQYF.

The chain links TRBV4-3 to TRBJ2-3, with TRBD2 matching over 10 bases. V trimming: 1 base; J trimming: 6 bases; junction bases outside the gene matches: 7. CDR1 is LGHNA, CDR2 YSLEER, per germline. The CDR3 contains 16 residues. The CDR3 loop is CASSQGSGRGVDTQYF. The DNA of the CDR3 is TGCGCCAGCAGCCAAGGAAGCGGGAGGGGGGTTGATACGCAGTATTTT.

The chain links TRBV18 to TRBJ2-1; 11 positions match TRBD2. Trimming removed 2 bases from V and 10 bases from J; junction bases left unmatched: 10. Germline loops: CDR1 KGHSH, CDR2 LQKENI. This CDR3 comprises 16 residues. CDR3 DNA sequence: TGTGCCAGCTCACCAGGGGGACTAGCGGCCCCAGGGGAGCAGTTCTTC. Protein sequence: CASSPGGLAAPGEQFF.

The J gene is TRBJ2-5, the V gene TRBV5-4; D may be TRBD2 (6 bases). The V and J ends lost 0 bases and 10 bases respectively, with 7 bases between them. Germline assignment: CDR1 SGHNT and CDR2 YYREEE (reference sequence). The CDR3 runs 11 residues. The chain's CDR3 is CASSLAGSQYF. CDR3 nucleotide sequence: TGTGCCAGCAGCTTGGCCGGGAGCCAGTACTTC.

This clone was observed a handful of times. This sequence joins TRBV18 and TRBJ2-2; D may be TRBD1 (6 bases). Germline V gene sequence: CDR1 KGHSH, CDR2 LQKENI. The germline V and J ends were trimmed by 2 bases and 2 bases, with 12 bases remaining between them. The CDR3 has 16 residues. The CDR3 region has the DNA TGTGCCAGCTCACCAGACACGGACAGAAACACCGGGGAGCTGTTTTTT. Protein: CASSPDTDRNTGELFF.

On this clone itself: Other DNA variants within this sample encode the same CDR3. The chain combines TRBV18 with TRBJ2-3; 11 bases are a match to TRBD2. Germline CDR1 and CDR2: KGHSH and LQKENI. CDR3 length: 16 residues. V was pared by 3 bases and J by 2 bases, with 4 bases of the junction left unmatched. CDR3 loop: CASSPGTSGSTDTQYF. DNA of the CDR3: TGTGCCAGCTCACCCGGGACTAGCGGATCCACAGATACGCAGTATTTT. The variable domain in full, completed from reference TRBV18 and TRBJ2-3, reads NAGVMQNPRHLVRRRGQEARLRCSPMKGHSHVYWYRQLPEEGLKFMVYLQKENIIDESGMPKERFSAEFPKEGPSILRIQQVVRGDSAAYFCASSPGTSGSTDTQYFGPGTRLTVL.

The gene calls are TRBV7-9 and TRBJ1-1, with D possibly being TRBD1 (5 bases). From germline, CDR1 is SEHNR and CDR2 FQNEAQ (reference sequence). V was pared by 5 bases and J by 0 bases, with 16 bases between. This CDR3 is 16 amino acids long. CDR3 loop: CASSVLGRGLNTEAFF. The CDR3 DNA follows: TGTGCCAGCAGCGTCCTGGGGAGGGGCCTGAACACTGAAGCTTTCTTT.

The CDR3 is CASSLEAGGLPGYTF. The CDR3 DNA follows: TGTGCCAGCAGCTTAGAAGCAGGGGGCCTCCCCGGCTACACCTTC. J is TRBJ1-2 and V is TRBV7-2; TRBD1 agrees at 8 bases. Germline trimming cut 1 base from V and 8 bases from J; bases unmatched to any gene: 9. The CDR3 is 15 amino acids. From germline, CDR1 is SGHTA and CDR2 FQGNSA.

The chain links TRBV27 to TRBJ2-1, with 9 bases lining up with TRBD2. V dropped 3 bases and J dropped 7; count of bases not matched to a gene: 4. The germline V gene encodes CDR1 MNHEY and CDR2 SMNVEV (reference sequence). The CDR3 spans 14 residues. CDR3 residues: CASSFGLAGNEQFF. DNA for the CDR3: TGTGCCAGCAGTTTTGGGCTAGCGGGAAATGAGCAGTTCTTC.

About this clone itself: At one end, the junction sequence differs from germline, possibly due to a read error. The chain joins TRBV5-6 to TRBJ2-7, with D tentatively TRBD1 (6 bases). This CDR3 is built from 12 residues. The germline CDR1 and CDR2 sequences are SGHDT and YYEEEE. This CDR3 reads CASTHDGGHRTF. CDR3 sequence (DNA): TGTGCCAGCACCCATGATGGGGGCCACCGGACCTTC. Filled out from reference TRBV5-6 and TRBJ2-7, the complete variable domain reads DAGVTQSPTHLIKTRGQQVTLRCSPKSGHDTVSWYQQALGQGPQFIFQYYEEEERQRGNFPDRFSGHQFPNYSSELNVNALLLGDSALYLCASTHDGGHRTFGPGTRLTVT.

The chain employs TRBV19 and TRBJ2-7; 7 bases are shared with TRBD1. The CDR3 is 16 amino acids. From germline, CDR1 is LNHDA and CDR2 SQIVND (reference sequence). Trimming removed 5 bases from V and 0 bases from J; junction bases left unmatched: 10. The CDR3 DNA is TGTGCCAGTAGTCCCTACCTACAGGGGAGCTCCTACGAGCAGTACTTC. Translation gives CASSPYLQGSSYEQYF.

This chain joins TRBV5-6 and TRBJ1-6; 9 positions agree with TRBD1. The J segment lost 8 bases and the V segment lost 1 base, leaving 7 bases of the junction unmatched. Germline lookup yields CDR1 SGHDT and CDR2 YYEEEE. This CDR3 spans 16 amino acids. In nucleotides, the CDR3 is TGTGCCAGCAGCTTGCAAACAGGGGGCGCGTATTCACCCCTCCACTTT. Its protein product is CASSLQTGGAYSPLHF. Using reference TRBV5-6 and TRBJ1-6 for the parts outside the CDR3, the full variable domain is DAGVTQSPTHLIKTRGQQVTLRCSPKSGHDTVSWYQQALGQGPQFIFQYYEEEERQRGNFPDRFSGHQFPNYSSELNVNALLLGDSALYLCASSLQTGGAYSPLHFGNGTRLTVT.

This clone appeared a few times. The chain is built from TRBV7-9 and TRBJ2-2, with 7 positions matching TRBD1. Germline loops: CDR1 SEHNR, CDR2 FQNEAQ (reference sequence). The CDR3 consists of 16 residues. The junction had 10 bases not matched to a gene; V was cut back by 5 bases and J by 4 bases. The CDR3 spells CASSHTGAVGTGELFF. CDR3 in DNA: TGTGCCAGCAGCCACACAGGGGCCGTTGGCACCGGGGAGCTGTTTTTT.